The TCR beta chain described here comes from a study of metastatic and nonmetastatic thyroid tumors. As for the study in general: Comparison of repertoires was carried out across blood and tumor or nodule tissue from malignant and benign thyroid patients. Study observations and caveats: In both blood and tumor samples, TCR beta diversity was reported significantly higher for malignant than benign nodules.

None of the patients had undergone any treatment ahead of thyroid surgery. In the authors' workflow: To classify distant metastasis in papillary thyroid cancer, a model was built from CDR3 differences across clinicopathological groups. TCRdb used MiXCR to call clones anew from the PCR reads. Here the V and J calls rest on TCRdb's processing, not on the authors' analysis. Here the sample spans about 85,000 clones, approximately 9% being singletons. In this sample, this clone turned up many times. Its antigen is unidentified. With V trimmed by 3 bases and J by 6 bases, 12 bases remained unmatched. CDR3 length equals 17 residues. Germline V gene lookup returns CDR1 MNHNS and CDR2 SASEGT.

The sequencing sample was made of blood. The sequence derives from a female donor with papillary thyroid cancer or a benign thyroid nodule (not recorded which). Some clones in this sample may be carry-over from other donors' samples. The gene calls are TRBV6-1 and TRBJ1-5, with 9 bases that match TRBD1. CDR3 sequence (DNA): TGTGCCAGCAGTGAGGCCCTACAGGGGGCTTGGAGTCAGCCCCAGCATTTT. Protein product: CASSEALQGAWSQPQHF.